This TCR beta chain is from a study of blood T cell repertoires in COVID-19. TCRdb's table, derived via immunoSEQ multiplex PCR, lists solely in-frame clones and lacks some. This sample has 250,000 to 300,000 clones; about nine tenths occur once, and the top ten carry around 1.9%. The germline gives CDR1 MDHEN, CDR2 SYDVKM. The CDR3 sequence is 14 residues long. With 10 bases clipped from V and 0 bases from J, the junction kept 8 bases outside the gene matches. The sample was PBMCs or T cells enriched from blood (not recorded which). The origin of this receptor is a woman aged 55-75 years who had recovered from COVID-19. V usage is TRBV28 and J usage is TRBJ2-7, with 8 positions matching TRBD2. The CDR3 region has the DNA TGTGCCACGAATTCGGGGGGGAGCTCCTACGAGCAGTACTTC. This sequence encodes CATNSGGSSYEQYF.